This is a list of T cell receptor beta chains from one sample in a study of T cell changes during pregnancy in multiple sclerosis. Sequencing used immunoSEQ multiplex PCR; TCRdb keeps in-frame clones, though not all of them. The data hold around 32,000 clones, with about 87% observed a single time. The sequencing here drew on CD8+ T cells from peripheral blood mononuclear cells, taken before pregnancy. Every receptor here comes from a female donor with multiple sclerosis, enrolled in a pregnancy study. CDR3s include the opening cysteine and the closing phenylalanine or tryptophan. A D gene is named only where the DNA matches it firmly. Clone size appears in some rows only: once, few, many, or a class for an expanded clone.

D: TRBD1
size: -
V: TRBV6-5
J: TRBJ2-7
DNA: TGTGCCAGCAGAGACAGGGGCGGGAAACAGTACTTC
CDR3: CASRDRGGKQYF

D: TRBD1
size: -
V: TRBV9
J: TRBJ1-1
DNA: TGTGCCAGCAGCGTAGGTGACAGGGCGATCCGGGACACTGAAGCTTTCTTT
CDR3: CASSVGDRAIRDTEAFF

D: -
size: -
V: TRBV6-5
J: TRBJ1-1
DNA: TGTGCCAGCAGTTACTCGGACAGCTTCTACACTGAAGCTTTCTTT
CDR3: CASSYSDSFYTEAFF

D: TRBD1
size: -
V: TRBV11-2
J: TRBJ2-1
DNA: TGTGCCAGCAGGCATGGACAGGGGCAGAATGAGCAGTTCTTC
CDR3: CASRHGQGQNEQFF

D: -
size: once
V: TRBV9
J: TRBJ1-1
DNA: TGTGCCAGCAGCACCGGGGGAGACACTGAAGCTTTCTTT
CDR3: CASSTGGDTEAFF

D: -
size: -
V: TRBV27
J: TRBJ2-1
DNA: TGTGCCAGCCGCTCAGGCTTGTCGAGCTCCTACAATGAGCAGTTCTTC
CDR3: CASRSGLSSSYNEQFF

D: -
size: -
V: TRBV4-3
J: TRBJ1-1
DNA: TGCGCCAGCAGCCTCCTCGCCGGGAACACTGAAGCTTTCTTT
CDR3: CASSLLAGNTEAFF

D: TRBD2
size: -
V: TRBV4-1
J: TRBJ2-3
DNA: TGCGCCAGCAGCCATTCGGGGGGGAAACCCACAGATACGCAGTATTTT
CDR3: CASSHSGGKPTDTQYF

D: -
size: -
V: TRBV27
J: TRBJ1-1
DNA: TGTGCCAGCGGACACGGGTTGTACACTGAAGCTTTCTTT
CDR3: CASGHGLYTEAFF

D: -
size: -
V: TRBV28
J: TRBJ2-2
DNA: TGTGCCAGCAGTTTTAGGCTAGCGTATGACACCGGGGAGCTGTTTTTT
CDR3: CASSFRLAYDTGELFF

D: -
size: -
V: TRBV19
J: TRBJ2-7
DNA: TGTGCCAGTAGTATGCAGCCAGGTGGGAGGCTCTACGAGCAGTACTTC
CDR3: CASSMQPGGRLYEQYF

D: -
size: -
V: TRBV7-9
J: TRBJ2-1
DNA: TGTGCCAGCAGCTTAGACGCAGGGTACGATGAGCAGTTCTTC
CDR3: CASSLDAGYDEQFF

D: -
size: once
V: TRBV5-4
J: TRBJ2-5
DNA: TGTGCCAGCAGCTTACAGGCTCCCTTCCAGACCCAGTACTTC
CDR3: CASSLQAPFQTQYF

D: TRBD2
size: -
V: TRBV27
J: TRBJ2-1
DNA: TGTGCCAGCAGTTCCTTGCTAGCGGGGGGGCAATCCTACAATGAGCAGTTCTTC
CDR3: CASSSLLAGGQSYNEQFF

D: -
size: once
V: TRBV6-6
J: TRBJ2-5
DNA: TGTGCCAGCAGTTACTCTTGGGCAGACCAAGAGACCCAGTACTTC
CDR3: CASSYSWADQETQYF

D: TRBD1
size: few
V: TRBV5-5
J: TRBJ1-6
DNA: TGTGCCAGCAGTTACGGACAGGGGCCAGGGTCCCTCCACTTT
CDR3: CASSYGQGPGSLHF

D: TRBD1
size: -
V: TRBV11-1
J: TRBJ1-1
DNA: TGTGCCAGCAGCCTTACAGGGGGCACTGAAGCTTTCTTT
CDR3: CASSLTGGTEAFF

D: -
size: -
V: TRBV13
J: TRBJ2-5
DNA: TGTGCCAGCAGCTCCCCGCGGTTGTACCAAGAGACCCAGTACTTC
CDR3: CASSSPRLYQETQYF

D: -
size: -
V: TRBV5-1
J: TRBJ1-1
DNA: TGCGCCAGCAGCTTCACAGAGAACACTGAAGCTTTCTTT
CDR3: CASSFTENTEAFF

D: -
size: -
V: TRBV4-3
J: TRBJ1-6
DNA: TGCGCCAGCAGCCAAGAAACTAGTCAGAGCTCCTATAATTCACCCCTCCACTTT
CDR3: CASSQETSQSSYNSPLHF

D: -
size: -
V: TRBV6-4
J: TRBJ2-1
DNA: TGTGCCAGCAGTGACGGCGGAGGGTACAATGAGCAGTTCTTC
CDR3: CASSDGGGYNEQFF

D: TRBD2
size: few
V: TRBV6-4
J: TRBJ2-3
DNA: TGTGCCAGCAGTTTAGCGGGAGAGGGCACAGATACGCAGTATTTT
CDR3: CASSLAGEGTDTQYF

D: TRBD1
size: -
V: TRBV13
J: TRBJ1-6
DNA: TGTGCCAGCAGCCTTGGACAGGGGAATTCACCCCTCCACTTT
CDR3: CASSLGQGNSPLHF

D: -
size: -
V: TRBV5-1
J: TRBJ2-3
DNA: TGCGCCAGCAGCTTGATGGGTCAGGGTACCCCAGATACGCAGTATTTT
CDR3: CASSLMGQGTPDTQYF

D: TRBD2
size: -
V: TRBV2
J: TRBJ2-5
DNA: TGTGCCAACAAAGGTTACCTGACTAGCGCGGAGGAGACCCAGTACTTC
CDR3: CANKGYLTSAEETQYF

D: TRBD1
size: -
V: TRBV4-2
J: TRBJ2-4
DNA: TGTGCCAGCAGCCACCCGGGGCAGGGGGCCCGGGTTTTAGACTTC
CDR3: CASSHPGQGARVLDF

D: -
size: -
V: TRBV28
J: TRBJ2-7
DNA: TGTGCCAGCAGGTTAGAGGGAGACGAGCAGTACTTC
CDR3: CASRLEGDEQYF

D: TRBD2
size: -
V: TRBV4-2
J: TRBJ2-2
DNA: TGTGCCAGCAGCCAAGAGGGGGGACGGGAGGGCCCGGGCACCGGGGAGCTGTTTTTT
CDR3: CASSQEGGREGPGTGELFF

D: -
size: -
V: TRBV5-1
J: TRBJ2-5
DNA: TGCGCCAGCAGCCCCGAACAGGGATCCCAAGAGACCCAGTACTTC
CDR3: CASSPEQGSQETQYF

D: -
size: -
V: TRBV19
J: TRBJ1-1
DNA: TGTGCCAGTAGTATACAACAAAACACTGAAGCTTTCTTT
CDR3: CASSIQQNTEAFF

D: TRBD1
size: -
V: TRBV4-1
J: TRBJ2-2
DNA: TGCGCCAGCAGCCAAGATGACAGGGGGGAGACCGGGGAGCTGTTTTTT
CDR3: CASSQDDRGETGELFF

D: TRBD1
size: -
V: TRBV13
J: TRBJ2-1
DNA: TGTGCCAGCAGATACAGGGGTTTCTCCTACAATGAGCAGTTCTTC
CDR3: CASRYRGFSYNEQFF

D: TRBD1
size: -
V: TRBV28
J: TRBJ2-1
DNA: TGTGCCAGCAATCCGACAGGGGCGAGGAGTGAGCAGTTCTTC
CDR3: CASNPTGARSEQFF

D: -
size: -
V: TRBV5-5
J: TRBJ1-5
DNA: TGTGCCAGCAGCTTGGTAGAGGGTCAGCCCCAGCATTTT
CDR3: CASSLVEGQPQHF

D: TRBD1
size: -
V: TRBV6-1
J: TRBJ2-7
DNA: TGTGCCAGCAGACAGGGGGCTGGCGAGCAGTACTTC
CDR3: CASRQGAGEQYF

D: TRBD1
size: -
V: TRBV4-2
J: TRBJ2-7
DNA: TGTGCCAGCAGCCCCGGGACAGGGGACTACGAGCAGTACTTC
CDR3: CASSPGTGDYEQYF

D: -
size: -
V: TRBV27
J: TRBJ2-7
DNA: TGTGCCAGCAATGAGAATTCCTACGAGCAGTACTTC
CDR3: CASNENSYEQYF

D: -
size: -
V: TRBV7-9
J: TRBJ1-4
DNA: TGTGCCAGCAGCTTAGGAGGGTCGCTTGGGGTTCCAAATGAAAAACTGTTTTTT
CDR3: CASSLGGSLGVPNEKLFF

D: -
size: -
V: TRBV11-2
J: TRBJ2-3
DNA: TGTGCCAGCAGCTTAAGTCGAACGGAGACGGGTGATACGCAGTATTTT
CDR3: CASSLSRTETGDTQYF

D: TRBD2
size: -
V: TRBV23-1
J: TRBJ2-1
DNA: TGCGCCAGCAACCTAGCGGGAGGGCGGGATGAGCAGTTCTTC
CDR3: CASNLAGGRDEQFF

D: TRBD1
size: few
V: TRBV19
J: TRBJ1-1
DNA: TGTGCCAGTAGTACGACCGGGACAGGGATAGATGAAGCTTTCTTT
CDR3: CASSTTGTGIDEAFF

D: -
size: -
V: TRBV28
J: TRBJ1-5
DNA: TGTGCCAGCAGTTTGGGGACTGATAATCAGCCCCAGCATTTT
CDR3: CASSLGTDNQPQHF

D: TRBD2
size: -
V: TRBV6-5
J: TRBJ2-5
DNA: TGTGCCAGCAGTGCTAGCGGGGGGGAGGAGACCCAGTACTTC
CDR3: CASSASGGEETQYF

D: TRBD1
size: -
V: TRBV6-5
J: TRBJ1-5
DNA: TGTGCCAGCAGTTCCGGGACAGAGAATCAGCCCCAGCATTTT
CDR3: CASSSGTENQPQHF

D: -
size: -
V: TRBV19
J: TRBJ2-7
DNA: TGTGCCAGTAGTCCTTCTCCGGGATACTACGAGCAGTACTTC
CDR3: CASSPSPGYYEQYF

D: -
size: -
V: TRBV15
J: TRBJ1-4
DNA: TGTGCCACCAGCGAGTCACCAGGGGACCCTGAAAAACTGTTTTTT
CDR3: CATSESPGDPEKLFF

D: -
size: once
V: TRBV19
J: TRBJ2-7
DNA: TGTGCCAGTAGTATACGATTTCTGGGCAGGGACTCCTACGAGCAGTACTTC
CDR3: CASSIRFLGRDSYEQYF

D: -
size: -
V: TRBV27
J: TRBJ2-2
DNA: TGTGCCAGCAGTCCCCCAAGTGGGCTTTACACCGGGGAGCTGTTTTTT
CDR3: CASSPPSGLYTGELFF

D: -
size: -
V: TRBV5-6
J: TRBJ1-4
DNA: TGTGCCAGCAGCTTGCGTCTGTTTAATGAAAAACTGTTTTTT
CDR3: CASSLRLFNEKLFF

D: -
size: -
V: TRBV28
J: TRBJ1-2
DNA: TGTGCCAGCAGTCCACGGACAGTATGGGGTGGTGGCTACACCTTC
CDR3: CASSPRTVWGGGYTF

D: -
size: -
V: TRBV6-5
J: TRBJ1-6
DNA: TGTGCCAGCACCGAACAGAGCTCCTATAATTCACCCCTCCACTTT
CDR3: CASTEQSSYNSPLHF

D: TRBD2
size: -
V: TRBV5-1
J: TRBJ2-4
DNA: TGCGCCAGCAGCTTGGCCGGCGGGAGATCAAAAAACATTCAGTACTTC
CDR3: CASSLAGGRSKNIQYF

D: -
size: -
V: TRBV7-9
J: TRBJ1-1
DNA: TGTGCCAGCAGCTTATCGTGGAACACTGAAGCTTTCTTT
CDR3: CASSLSWNTEAFF

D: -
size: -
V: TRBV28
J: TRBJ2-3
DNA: TGTGCCAGCAGTGATCCTGTTGTTTTGGACTTTCACACAGATACGCAGTATTTT
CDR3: CASSDPVVLDFHTDTQYF